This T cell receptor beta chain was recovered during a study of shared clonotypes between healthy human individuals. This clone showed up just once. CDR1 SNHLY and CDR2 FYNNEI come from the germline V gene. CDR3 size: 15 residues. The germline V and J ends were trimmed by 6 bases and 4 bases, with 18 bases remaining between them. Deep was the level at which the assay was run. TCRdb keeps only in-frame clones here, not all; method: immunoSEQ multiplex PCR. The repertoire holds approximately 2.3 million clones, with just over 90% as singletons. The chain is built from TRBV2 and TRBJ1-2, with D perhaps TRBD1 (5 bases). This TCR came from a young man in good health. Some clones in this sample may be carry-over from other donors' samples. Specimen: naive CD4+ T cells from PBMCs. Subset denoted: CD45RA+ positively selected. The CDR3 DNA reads TGTGCCAGCAGCCCTCATGGGGGGGTTGGCTATGGCTACACCTTC. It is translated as CASSPHGGVGYGYTF.